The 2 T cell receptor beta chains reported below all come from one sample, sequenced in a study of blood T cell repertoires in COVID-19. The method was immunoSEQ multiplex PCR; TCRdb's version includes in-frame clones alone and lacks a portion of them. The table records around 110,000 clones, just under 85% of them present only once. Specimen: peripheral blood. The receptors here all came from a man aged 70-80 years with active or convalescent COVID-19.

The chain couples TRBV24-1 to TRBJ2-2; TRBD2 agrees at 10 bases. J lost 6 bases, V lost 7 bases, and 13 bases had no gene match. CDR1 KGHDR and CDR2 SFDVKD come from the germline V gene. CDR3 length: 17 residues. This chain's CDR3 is CATSAPSGRAGAGELFF. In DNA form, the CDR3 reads TGTGCCACCAGCGCGCCTAGCGGGAGAGCAGGGGCCGGGGAGCTGTTTTTT.

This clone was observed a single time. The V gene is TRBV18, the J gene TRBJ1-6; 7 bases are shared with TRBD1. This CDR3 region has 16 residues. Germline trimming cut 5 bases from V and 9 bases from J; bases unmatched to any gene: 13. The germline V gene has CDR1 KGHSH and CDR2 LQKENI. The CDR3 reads CASSLSTGRSSSPLHF. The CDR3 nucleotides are TGTGCCAGCTCATTATCGACAGGGCGTTCCTCTTCACCCCTCCACTTT.